This entry is about one TCR beta chain. Its matching antigen is unknown. These data come from a study of shared clonotypes between healthy human individuals. Whole-study context: Ranging from 18 to 49 in age, donors were two women and a few men. Regarding the study as a whole: Larger estimated richness was generally recorded for naive subsets relative to memory subsets. Naive CD4 clonotypes overlapped across a handful of donors at about 5.2%. With few donors, the genetic and exposure-history diversity represented was limited.

CD45RO-negative, CCR7-positively selected cells formed the naive CD8 fraction, excluding terminally differentiated effector memory CD45RA+ cells. The assay was immunoSEQ multiplex PCR, and TCRdb's table has in-frame clones only and misses some. The repertoire has about 1.9 million clones, just under 95% of them found once; the top ten carry less than 2%. This receptor was obtained from a man aged 18 to 35 in good health. Some clones in this sample may be carry-over from other donors' samples. Material for sequencing was naive CD8+ T cells from PBMCs.

The CDR3 DNA reads as TGTGCCAGCAGCCCTGGGACAGGGAAACTGTTTTTT. Translation gives CASSPGTGKLFF. The chain recombines TRBV5-6 with TRBJ1-4, with 9 bases fitting TRBD1. The CDR3 contains 12 residues. CDR1 is SGHDT and CDR2 is YYEEEE in the germline V gene. Germline trimming cut 4 bases from V and 11 bases from J; bases unmatched to any gene: 3.